This is a list of T cell receptor beta chains from one sample in a study of blood T cells in healthy people across ages. MiXCR, applied by TCRdb to the 5' RACE reads, yields one record per CDR3 protein. The data show about 1.7 million distinct CDR3 sequences, 28% seen once. Source material: blood. The receptors shown here come from a woman between 25 and 40 years old in good health. CDR3s include the opening cysteine and the closing phenylalanine or tryptophan. The order of the fields is J gene, V gene, D gene, clone size, CDR3 DNA, CDR3 protein. D genes are given only for firm matches. Expanded clones are given a class, and other clones once, few, many or no size at all.

J gene: TRBJ2-5
V gene: TRBV12-3/TRBV12-4
D gene: TRBD2
clone size: -
CDR3 DNA: TGTGCCAGCAGTCGTAGCGGGGGGGCTGGGGAGACCCAGTACTTC
CDR3 protein: CASSRSGGAGETQYF

J gene: TRBJ2-6
V gene: TRBV5-1
D gene: -
clone size: once
CDR3 DNA: TGCGCCAGCAGCTTGCGGCCCGACTCAGACGTCCTGACTTTC
CDR3 protein: CASSLRPDSDVLTF

J gene: TRBJ2-5
V gene: TRBV4-1
D gene: -
clone size: many
CDR3 DNA: TGCGCCAGCAGCCAAGCGGGCAGGGACCAAGAGACCCAGTACTTC
CDR3 protein: CASSQAGRDQETQYF

J gene: TRBJ2-1
V gene: TRBV20-1
D gene: -
clone size: many
CDR3 DNA: TGCAGTGCTAGTGGGCTAGGCAACAATGAGCAGTTCTTC
CDR3 protein: CSASGLGNNEQFF

J gene: TRBJ2-7
V gene: TRBV27
D gene: -
clone size: -
CDR3 DNA: TGTGCCAGCAGTTTAGGCTCCCCTTCCGAGCAGTACTTC
CDR3 protein: CASSLGSPSEQYF

J gene: TRBJ2-1
V gene: TRBV24-1
D gene: TRBD2
clone size: few
CDR3 DNA: TGTGCCACCAGTAAGACTAGCTACTATGAGCAGTTCTTC
CDR3 protein: CATSKTSYYEQFF

J gene: TRBJ2-1
V gene: TRBV11-2
D gene: TRBD2
clone size: -
CDR3 DNA: TGTGCCAGCAGCTTAGAGGTTAGCGGGGCGACTTATCCCTCCTACAATGAGCAGTTCTTC
CDR3 protein: CASSLEVSGATYPSYNEQFF

J gene: TRBJ2-2
V gene: TRBV20-1
D gene: -
clone size: -
CDR3 DNA: TGCAGTGCTAAAGCCGCAGGGGAGGGGACCGGGGAGCTGTTTTTT
CDR3 protein: CSAKAAGEGTGELFF

J gene: TRBJ2-7
V gene: TRBV5-1
D gene: -
clone size: many
CDR3 DNA: TGCGCCAGCAGCTTTGGGCCAGGGATCGAGCAGTACTTC
CDR3 protein: CASSFGPGIEQYF

J gene: TRBJ1-2
V gene: TRBV11-2
D gene: TRBD1
clone size: many
CDR3 DNA: TGTGCCAGCAGCCCCGGGACAGGGTGGGCTAACTATGGCTACACCTTC
CDR3 protein: CASSPGTGWANYGYTF

J gene: TRBJ2-4
V gene: TRBV3-1
D gene: -
clone size: many
CDR3 DNA: TGTGCCAGCGCCTCAACGGGTCTAGCCAAAAACATTCAGTACTTC
CDR3 protein: CASASTGLAKNIQYF

J gene: TRBJ1-1
V gene: TRBV28
D gene: -
clone size: few
CDR3 DNA: TGTGCCAGCAGTTGGGACGCTGAAGCTTTCTTT
CDR3 protein: CASSWDAEAFF

J gene: TRBJ2-5
V gene: TRBV5-5
D gene: -
clone size: few
CDR3 DNA: TGTGCCAGCACCATGGACCTTATCGTCCCGGGAGAGCAGTACTTC
CDR3 protein: CASTMDLIVPGEQYF

J gene: TRBJ1-1
V gene: TRBV19
D gene: -
clone size: -
CDR3 DNA: TGTGCCAGTAGTACCCCATCACGGACAGATGAAGCTTTCTTT
CDR3 protein: CASSTPSRTDEAFF

J gene: TRBJ1-5
V gene: TRBV7-6
D gene: -
clone size: many
CDR3 DNA: TGTGCCAGCAGCTTAGGGCTCGATCAGCCCCAGCATTTT
CDR3 protein: CASSLGLDQPQHF

J gene: TRBJ2-6
V gene: TRBV6-5
D gene: TRBD2
clone size: -
CDR3 DNA: TGTGCCAGCACCGACGGGGGGTCTGGGGCCAACGTCCTGACTTTC
CDR3 protein: CASTDGGSGANVLTF

J gene: TRBJ2-7
V gene: TRBV9
D gene: TRBD1
clone size: many
CDR3 DNA: TGTGCCAGCAGCGTAGCGGCAGGGGGCAACGAGCAGTACTTC
CDR3 protein: CASSVAAGGNEQYF

J gene: TRBJ1-5
V gene: TRBV5-1
D gene: -
clone size: many
CDR3 DNA: TGCGCCAGCAGCGTAGGGGGGCGTCAGCCCCAGCATTTT
CDR3 protein: CASSVGGRQPQHF

J gene: TRBJ2-3
V gene: TRBV28
D gene: -
clone size: -
CDR3 DNA: TGTGCCAGCAGACAGACTCAAATGCAGTATTTT
CDR3 protein: CASRQTQMQYF

J gene: TRBJ2-7
V gene: TRBV2
D gene: TRBD2
clone size: -
CDR3 DNA: TGTGCCAGCAGCATTAGCGGGGGAGCTTACGAGCAGTACTTC
CDR3 protein: CASSISGGAYEQYF

J gene: TRBJ2-4
V gene: TRBV29-1
D gene: -
clone size: -
CDR3 DNA: TGCAGCGGTGGGGCGAGTAGGGACATTCAGTACTTC
CDR3 protein: CSGGASRDIQYF

J gene: TRBJ2-7
V gene: TRBV6-5
D gene: TRBD1
clone size: -
CDR3 DNA: TGTGCCAGCAGGAGGGGGACAGGGCTCTACGAGCAGTACTTC
CDR3 protein: CASRRGTGLYEQYF

J gene: TRBJ2-2
V gene: TRBV5-1
D gene: -
clone size: -
CDR3 DNA: TGCGCCAGCAGCTTGAGGCCCCGGACACCCGGGGAGCTGTTTTTT
CDR3 protein: CASSLRPRTPGELFF

J gene: TRBJ2-7
V gene: TRBV4-3
D gene: -
clone size: -
CDR3 DNA: TGCGCCAGCAGCCGGGAGAGGGACAATTCCTACGAGCAGTACTTC
CDR3 protein: CASSRERDNSYEQYF

J gene: TRBJ2-1
V gene: TRBV11-3
D gene: TRBD2
clone size: -
CDR3 DNA: TGTGCCTGCAGCCTGCGAGCGGGAGCCCTCAATGAGCAGTTCTTC
CDR3 protein: CACSLRAGALNEQFF

J gene: TRBJ2-7
V gene: TRBV12-5
D gene: TRBD2
clone size: many
CDR3 DNA: TGTGCTAGTGGTCCAGCCACTAGCGGGTTAATGTTCGAGCAGTACTTC
CDR3 protein: CASGPATSGLMFEQYF

J gene: TRBJ1-4
V gene: TRBV12-3/TRBV12-4
D gene: -
clone size: few
CDR3 DNA: TGTGCCAGCACCCTGGGCCCCGGAAAACTGTTTTTT
CDR3 protein: CASTLGPGKLFF

J gene: TRBJ2-1
V gene: TRBV27
D gene: TRBD2
clone size: -
CDR3 DNA: TGTGCCAGCAGTCCCGGGGTAGCGGGCGAGCAGTTCTTC
CDR3 protein: CASSPGVAGEQFF

J gene: TRBJ2-1
V gene: TRBV7-6
D gene: TRBD2
clone size: many
CDR3 DNA: TGTGCCAGCAGCCCCGGGACTAGCGGGAGCCTCAATGAGCAGTTCTTC
CDR3 protein: CASSPGTSGSLNEQFF

J gene: TRBJ1-3
V gene: TRBV20-1
D gene: -
clone size: once
CDR3 DNA: TGCAGTGCCGCTACTTCAGGAAACACCATATATTTT
CDR3 protein: CSAATSGNTIYF

J gene: TRBJ2-7
V gene: TRBV6-1
D gene: -
clone size: -
CDR3 DNA: TGTGCCAGTGGACTTGTATCCTACGAGCAGTACTTC
CDR3 protein: CASGLVSYEQYF

J gene: TRBJ2-3
V gene: TRBV7-6
D gene: -
clone size: few
CDR3 DNA: TGTGCCAGCAGCGCCGAACTCCTGGGGAGCAACCAAGATACGCAGTATTTT
CDR3 protein: CASSAELLGSNQDTQYF

J gene: TRBJ2-7
V gene: TRBV7-9
D gene: -
clone size: many
CDR3 DNA: TGTGCCAGCAGCTCGGACTGGAACGAGCAGTACTTC
CDR3 protein: CASSSDWNEQYF

J gene: TRBJ2-1
V gene: TRBV7-9
D gene: -
clone size: many
CDR3 DNA: TGTGCCAGCAGCAGACTAGACAATGAGCAGTTCTTC
CDR3 protein: CASSRLDNEQFF

J gene: TRBJ2-7
V gene: TRBV2
D gene: TRBD1
clone size: -
CDR3 DNA: TGTGCCAGCAGACCGGGACAGGGGGACCACGAGCAGTACTTC
CDR3 protein: CASRPGQGDHEQYF

J gene: TRBJ2-2
V gene: TRBV7-9
D gene: TRBD2
clone size: -
CDR3 DNA: TGTGCCAGCAGCAAACTAGCGACCGGGGAGCTGTTTTTT
CDR3 protein: CASSKLATGELFF

J gene: TRBJ2-1
V gene: TRBV20-1
D gene: -
clone size: -
CDR3 DNA: TGCAGTGTTCCCCAGACTGAGGACCAGTACAGGAATGAGCAGTTCTTC
CDR3 protein: CSVPQTEDQYRNEQFF